This TCR beta chain was recorded in a study of blood T cell repertoires in COVID-19. Study context: Sites across the United States, Italy and Spain contributed samples from acute and convalescent COVID-19.

The CDR3 extends over 19 amino acids. Per germline, CDR1 SGHAT and CDR2 FQNNGV. V was clipped by 3 bases and J by 5 bases; unmatched bases: 12. Per the original methods: Reference gene primer amplification in the assay estimated nucleated cell counts. Profiled with immunoSEQ multiplex PCR; TCRdb holds only in-frame clones, not every one. The V and J calls and clone size come from that table; D and trimming were worked out from the DNA. In the table there are fewer than 250,000 clones, 84% of which are singletons. Specimen: peripheral blood. This chain connects TRBV11-2 to TRBJ2-5, with 16 positions matching TRBD2. The sequence was obtained from a woman aged 70 to 79 with active or convalescent COVID-19. CDR3 residues: CASSLGLAGGGLNRETQYF. CDR3 DNA: TGTGCCAGCAGCTTGGGACTAGCGGGAGGGGGTTTGAATCGTGAGACCCAGTACTTC.